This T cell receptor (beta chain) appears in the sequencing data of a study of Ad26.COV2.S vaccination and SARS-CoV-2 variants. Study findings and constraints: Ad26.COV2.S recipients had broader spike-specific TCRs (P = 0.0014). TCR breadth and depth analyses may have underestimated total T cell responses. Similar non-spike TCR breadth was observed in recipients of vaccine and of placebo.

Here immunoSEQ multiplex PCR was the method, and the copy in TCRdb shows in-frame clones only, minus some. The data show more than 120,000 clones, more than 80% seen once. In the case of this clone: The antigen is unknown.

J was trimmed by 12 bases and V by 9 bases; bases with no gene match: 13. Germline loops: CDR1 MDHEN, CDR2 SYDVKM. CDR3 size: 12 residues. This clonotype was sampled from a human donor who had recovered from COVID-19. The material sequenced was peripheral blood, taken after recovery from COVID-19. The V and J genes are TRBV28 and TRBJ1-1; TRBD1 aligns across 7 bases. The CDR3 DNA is TGTGCCAGTTCCGGACAGGTATACCAAACTTTCTTT. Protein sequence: CASSGQVYQTFF.